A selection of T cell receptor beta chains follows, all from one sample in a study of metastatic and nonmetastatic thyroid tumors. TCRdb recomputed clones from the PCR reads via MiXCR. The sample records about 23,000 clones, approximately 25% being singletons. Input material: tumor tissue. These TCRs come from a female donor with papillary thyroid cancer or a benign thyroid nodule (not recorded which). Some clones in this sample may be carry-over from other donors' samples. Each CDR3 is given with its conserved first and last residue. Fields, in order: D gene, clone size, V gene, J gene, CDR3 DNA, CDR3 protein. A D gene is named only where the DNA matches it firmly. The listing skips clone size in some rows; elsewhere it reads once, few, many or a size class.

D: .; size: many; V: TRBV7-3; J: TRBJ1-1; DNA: TGTGCCAGCAGCTTAACAGCCGGCACTGAAGCTTTCTTT; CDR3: CASSLTAGTEAFF
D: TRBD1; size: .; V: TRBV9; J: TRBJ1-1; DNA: TGTGCCAGCAGCCCCAGGGGGGGTGATCTGAACACTGAAGCTTTATTT; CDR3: CASSPRGGDLNTEALF
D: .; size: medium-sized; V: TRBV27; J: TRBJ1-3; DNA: TGTGCCAGCAGTTTAGACGCAAACTCTGGAAACACCATATATTTT; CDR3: CASSLDANSGNTIYF
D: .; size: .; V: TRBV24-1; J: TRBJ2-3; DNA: TGTGCCACCAGTGATGTACTATCGGGGGATGGGGATACTCAGTATTTT; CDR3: CATSDVLSGDGDTQYF
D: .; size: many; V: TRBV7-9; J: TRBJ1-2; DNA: TGTGCCAGCAGCTTAGATGGGGCTGCGGGTGGCTACACCTTC; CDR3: CASSLDGAAGGYTF
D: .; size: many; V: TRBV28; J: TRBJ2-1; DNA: TGTGCCAGCAGTTTTGGCTACACATACAATGAGCAGTTCTTC; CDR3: CASSFGYTYNEQFF
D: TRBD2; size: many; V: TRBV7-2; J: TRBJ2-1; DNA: TGTGCCAGCAGCCCCCCCCCGGGACTAGCGTCGGGCAATGAGCAGTTCTTC; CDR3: CASSPPPGLASGNEQFF
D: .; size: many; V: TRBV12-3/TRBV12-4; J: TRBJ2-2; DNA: TGTGCCAGCAGTTTTCAGGGACCCGGGGAGCTGTTTTTT; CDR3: CASSFQGPGELFF
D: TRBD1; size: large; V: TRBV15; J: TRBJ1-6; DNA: TGTGCCACCAGCAGCCGGGACAGGGGCAATTCACCCCTCCACTTT; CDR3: CATSSRDRGNSPLHF
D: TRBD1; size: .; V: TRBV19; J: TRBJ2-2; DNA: TGTGCCAGTAGTCCTTACCGGGACAGGGGTGACGGGGAGCTGTTTTTT; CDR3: CASSPYRDRGDGELFF